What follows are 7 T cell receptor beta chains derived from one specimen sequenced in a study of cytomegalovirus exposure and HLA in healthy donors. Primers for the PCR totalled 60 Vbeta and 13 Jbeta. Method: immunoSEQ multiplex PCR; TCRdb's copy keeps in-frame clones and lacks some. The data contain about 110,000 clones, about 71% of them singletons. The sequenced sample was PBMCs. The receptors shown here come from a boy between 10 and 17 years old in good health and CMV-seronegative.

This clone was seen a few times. The CDR3 reads CASKPGGGPGKPQHF. CDR3 bases: TGTGCCAGCAAGCCGGGTGGAGGACCGGGAAAGCCCCAGCATTTT. This sequence joins TRBV28 and TRBJ1-5; D is unresolved. This CDR3 region has 15 residues. CDR1 MDHEN and CDR2 SYDVKM come from the germline V gene. Deletions cut 7 bases from V and 8 bases from J, with 21 bases between.

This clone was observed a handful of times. The CDR3 DNA reads TGCAGCGTTGTGGGCAGGTCCGGGGGCGAGCAGTACTTC. It specifies CSVVGRSGGEQYF. The chain employs TRBV29-1 and TRBJ2-7; maybe TRBD2 (6 bases). V was pared by 4 bases and J by 6 bases, with 16 bases between. This CDR3 is 13 amino acids long. CDR1 is SQVTM, CDR2 ANQGSEA, per germline.

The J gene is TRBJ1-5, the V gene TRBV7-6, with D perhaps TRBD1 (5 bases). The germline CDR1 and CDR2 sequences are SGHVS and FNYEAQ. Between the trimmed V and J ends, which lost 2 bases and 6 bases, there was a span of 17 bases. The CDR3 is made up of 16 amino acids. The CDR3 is CASSLNQGGSVQPQHF. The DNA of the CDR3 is TGTGCCAGCAGCTTAAACCAGGGAGGCAGTGTTCAGCCCCAGCATTTT.

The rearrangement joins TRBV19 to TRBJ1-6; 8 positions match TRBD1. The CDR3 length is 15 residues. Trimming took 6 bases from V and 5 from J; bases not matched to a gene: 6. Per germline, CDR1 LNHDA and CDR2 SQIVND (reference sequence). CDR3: CASRRTGKNNSPLHF. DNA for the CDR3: TGTGCCAGTAGGCGGACAGGGAAGAATAATTCACCCCTCCACTTT.

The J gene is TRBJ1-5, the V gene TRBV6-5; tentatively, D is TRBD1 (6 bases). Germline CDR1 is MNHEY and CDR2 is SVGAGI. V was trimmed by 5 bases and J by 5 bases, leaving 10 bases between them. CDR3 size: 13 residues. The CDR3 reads CASSPSGDQPQHF. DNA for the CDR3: TGTGCCAGCAGTCCGTCAGGGGATCAGCCCCAGCATTTT.

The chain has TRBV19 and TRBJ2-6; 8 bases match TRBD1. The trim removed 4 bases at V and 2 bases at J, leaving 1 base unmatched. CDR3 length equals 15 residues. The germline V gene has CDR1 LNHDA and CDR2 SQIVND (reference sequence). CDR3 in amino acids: CASSTGGAGANVLTF. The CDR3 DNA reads TGTGCCAGTAGTACAGGGGGCGCTGGGGCCAACGTCCTGACTTTC.

Here the CDR3 reads CASSYALAGTYEQYF. The CDR3 DNA reads as TGTGCCAGCAGTTACGCACTAGCGGGAACCTACGAGCAGTACTTC. This chain connects TRBV6-5 to TRBJ2-7; TRBD2 matches 10 bases. The CDR3 runs to 15 residues. Germline assignment: CDR1 MNHEY and CDR2 SVGAGI. Trimming cost V 2 bases and J 2 bases; bases outside gene matches: 3.